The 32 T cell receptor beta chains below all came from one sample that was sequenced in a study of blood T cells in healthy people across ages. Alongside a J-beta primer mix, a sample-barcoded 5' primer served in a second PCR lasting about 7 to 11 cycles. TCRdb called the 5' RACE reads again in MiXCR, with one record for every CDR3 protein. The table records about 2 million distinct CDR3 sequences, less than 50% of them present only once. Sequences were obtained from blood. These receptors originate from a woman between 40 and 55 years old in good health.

The CDR3 loop reads CASSVAGGQGYGYTF. CDR3 bases: TGTGCCAGCAGCGTAGCGGGGGGACAGGGATATGGCTACACCTTC. This chain links TRBV9 with TRBJ1-2; TRBD1 aligns across 9 bases. Germline CDR1 is SGDLS and CDR2 is YYNGEE. The CDR3 has 15 residues. Trimming at V came to 0 bases and at J to 5 bases, leaving 5 bases not matched to a gene.

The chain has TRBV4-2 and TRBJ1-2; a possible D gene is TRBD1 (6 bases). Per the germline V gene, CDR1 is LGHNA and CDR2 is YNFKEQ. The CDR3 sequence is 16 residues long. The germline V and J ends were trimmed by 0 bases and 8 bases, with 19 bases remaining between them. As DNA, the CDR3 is TGTGCCAGCAGCCAAGATCGGCCAGGGGCATCAATCGGCTACACCTTC. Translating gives CASSQDRPGASIGYTF.

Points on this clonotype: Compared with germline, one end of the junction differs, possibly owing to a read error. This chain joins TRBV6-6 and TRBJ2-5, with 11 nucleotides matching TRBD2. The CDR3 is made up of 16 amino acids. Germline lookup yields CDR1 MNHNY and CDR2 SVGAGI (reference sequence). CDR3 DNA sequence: TGTGCCTGCAGACCCATCATAGCGGGGGGGCTAGAGACCCAGTACTTC. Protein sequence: CACRPIIAGGLETQYF.

As DNA, the CDR3 is TGCAGTGCTAGAGCTAGCGGGGGGCTCGGGGAGCTGTTTTTT. Its protein is CSARASGGLGELFF. The chain combines TRBV20-1 with TRBJ2-2, with TRBD2 matching over 11 bases. V lost 1 base and J lost 7; bases outside the gene matches: 2. This CDR3 region has 14 residues. Looked up from germline, CDR1 is DFQATT and CDR2 is SNEGSKA (reference sequence).

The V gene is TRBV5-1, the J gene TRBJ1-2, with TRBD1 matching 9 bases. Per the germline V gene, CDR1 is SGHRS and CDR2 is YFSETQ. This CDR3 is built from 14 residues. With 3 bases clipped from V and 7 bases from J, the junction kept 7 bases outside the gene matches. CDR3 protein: CASSYTGGAGGYTF. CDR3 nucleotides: TGCGCCAGCAGCTATACAGGGGGCGCCGGTGGCTACACCTTC.

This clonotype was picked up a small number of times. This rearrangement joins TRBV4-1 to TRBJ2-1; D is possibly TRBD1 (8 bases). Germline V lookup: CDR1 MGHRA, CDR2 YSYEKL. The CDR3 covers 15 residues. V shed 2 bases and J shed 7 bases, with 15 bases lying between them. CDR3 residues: CASSQSGTGFNEQFF. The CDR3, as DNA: TGCGCCAGCAGCCAAAGCGGGACAGGTTTTAATGAGCAGTTCTTC.

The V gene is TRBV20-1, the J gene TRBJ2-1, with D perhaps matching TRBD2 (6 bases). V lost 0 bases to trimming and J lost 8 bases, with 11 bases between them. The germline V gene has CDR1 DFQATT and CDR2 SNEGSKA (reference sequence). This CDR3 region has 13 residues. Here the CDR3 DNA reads TGCAGTGCTAGAGAATCGGGGGATGATGAGCAGTTCTTC. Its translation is CSARESGDDEQFF.

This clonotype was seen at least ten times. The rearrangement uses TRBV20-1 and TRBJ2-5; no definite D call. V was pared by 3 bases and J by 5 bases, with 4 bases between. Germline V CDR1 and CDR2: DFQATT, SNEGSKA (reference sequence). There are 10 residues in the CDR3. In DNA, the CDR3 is TGCAGTGCTAGTTCCGAGACCCAGTACTTC. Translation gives CSASSETQYF.

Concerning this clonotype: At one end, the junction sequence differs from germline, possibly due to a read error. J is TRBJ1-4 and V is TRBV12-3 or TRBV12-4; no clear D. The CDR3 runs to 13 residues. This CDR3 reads CACSSVTQEKLFF. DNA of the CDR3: TGTGCCTGCAGTTCGGTTACCCAAGAAAAACTGTTTTTT.

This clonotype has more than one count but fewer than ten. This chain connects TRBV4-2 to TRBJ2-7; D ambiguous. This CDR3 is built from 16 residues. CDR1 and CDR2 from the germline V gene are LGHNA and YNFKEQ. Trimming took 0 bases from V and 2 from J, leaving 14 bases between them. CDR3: CASSQECCSLTYEQYF. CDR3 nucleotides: TGTGCCAGCAGCCAAGAATGTTGCAGCCTTACCTACGAGCAGTACTTC.

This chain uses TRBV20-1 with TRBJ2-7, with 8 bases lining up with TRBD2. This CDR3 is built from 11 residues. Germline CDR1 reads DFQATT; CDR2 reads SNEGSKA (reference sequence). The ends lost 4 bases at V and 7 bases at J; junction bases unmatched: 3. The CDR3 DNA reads TGCAGTGCTAAGGGACTAGGAGAGCAGTACTTC. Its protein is CSAKGLGEQYF.

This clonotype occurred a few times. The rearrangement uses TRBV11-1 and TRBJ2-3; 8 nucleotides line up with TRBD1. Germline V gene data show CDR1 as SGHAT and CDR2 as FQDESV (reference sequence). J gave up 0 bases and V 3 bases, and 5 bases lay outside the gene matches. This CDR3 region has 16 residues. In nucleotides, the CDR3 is TGTGCCAGCAGCTTGGGACAGGCCATAAGCACAGATACGCAGTATTTT. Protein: CASSLGQAISTDTQYF.

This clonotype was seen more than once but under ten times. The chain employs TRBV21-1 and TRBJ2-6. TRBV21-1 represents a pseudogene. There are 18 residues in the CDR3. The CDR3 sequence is CASSKKRLSFPGANVLTF. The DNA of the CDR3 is TGTGCCAGCAGCAAAAAGAGGCTATCTTTTCCTGGGGCCAACGTCCTGACTTTC.

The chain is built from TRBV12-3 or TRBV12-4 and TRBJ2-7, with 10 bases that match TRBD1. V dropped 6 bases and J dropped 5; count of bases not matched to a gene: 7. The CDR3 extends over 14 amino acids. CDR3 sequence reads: CASSSGTGVHEQYF. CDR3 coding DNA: TGTGCCAGCAGCTCCGGGACAGGGGTTCACGAGCAGTACTTC.

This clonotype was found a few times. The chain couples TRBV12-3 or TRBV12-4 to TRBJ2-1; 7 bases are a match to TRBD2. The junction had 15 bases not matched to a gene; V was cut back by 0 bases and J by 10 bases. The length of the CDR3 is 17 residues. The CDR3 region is CASSLASGGPRAGEQFF. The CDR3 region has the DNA TGTGCCAGCAGTTTAGCGTCGGGGGGACCCCGAGCCGGCGAGCAGTTCTTC.

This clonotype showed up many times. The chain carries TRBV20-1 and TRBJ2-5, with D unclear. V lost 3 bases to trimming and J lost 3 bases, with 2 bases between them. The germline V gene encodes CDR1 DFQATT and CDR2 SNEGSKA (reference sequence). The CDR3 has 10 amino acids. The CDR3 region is CSASKETQYF. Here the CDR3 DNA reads TGCAGTGCTAGTAAAGAGACCCAGTACTTC.

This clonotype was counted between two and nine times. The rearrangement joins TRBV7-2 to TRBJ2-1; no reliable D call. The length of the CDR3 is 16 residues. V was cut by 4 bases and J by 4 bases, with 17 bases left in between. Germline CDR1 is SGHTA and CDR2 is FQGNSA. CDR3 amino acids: CASSYSTALFYNEQFF. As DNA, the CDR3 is TGTGCCAGCAGCTACTCCACAGCGTTGTTTTACAATGAGCAGTTCTTC.

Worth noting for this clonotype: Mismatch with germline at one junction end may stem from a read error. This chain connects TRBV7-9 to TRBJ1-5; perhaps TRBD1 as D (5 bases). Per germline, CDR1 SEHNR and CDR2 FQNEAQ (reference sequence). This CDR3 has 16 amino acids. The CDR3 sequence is CASSLGGDRRKQPQHF. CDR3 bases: TGTGCCAGCAGCTTAGGCGGGGACCGCCGCAAGCAGCCCCAGCATTTT.

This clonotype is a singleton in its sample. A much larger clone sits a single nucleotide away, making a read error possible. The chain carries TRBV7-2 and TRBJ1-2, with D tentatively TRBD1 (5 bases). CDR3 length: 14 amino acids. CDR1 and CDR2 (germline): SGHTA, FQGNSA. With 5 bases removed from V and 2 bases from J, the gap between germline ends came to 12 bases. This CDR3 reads CASSVDRRNYGYTF. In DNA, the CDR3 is TGTGCCAGCAGCGTAGACAGAAGAAACTATGGCTACACCTTC.

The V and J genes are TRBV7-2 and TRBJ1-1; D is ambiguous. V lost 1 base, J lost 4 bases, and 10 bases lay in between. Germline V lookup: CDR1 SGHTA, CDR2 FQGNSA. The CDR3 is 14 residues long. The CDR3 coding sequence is TGTGCCAGCAGCTTAGATGGGGTGGGCACTGAAGCTTTCTTT. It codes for CASSLDGVGTEAFF.

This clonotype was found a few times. Here the CDR3 reads CASSQDIVEGPDTQYF. The CDR3 nucleotides are TGTGCCAGCAGCCAAGATATTGTGGAGGGGCCAGATACGCAGTATTTT. This chain connects TRBV4-2 to TRBJ2-3, with a weak D call TRBD2 (6 bases). Germline V lookup: CDR1 LGHNA, CDR2 YNFKEQ. CDR3 size: 16 residues. V was shortened by 0 bases and J by 4 bases, with 14 bases between the two germline ends.

CDR3 in amino acids: CASSPGNTHNEQFF. DNA of the CDR3: TGTGCCAGCAGCCCCGGAAACACCCACAATGAGCAGTTCTTC. The rearrangement links TRBV21-1 to TRBJ2-1; TRBD1 was called by the table and not checked on the DNA. TRBV21-1 is recorded as a pseudogene. CDR3 length: 14 amino acids.

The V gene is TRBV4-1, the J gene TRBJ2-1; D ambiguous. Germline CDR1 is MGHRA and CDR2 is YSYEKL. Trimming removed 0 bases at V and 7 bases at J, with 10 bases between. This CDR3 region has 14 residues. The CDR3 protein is CASSQDFNRNEQFF. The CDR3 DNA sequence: TGCGCCAGCAGCCAAGATTTCAATAGGAATGAGCAGTTCTTC.

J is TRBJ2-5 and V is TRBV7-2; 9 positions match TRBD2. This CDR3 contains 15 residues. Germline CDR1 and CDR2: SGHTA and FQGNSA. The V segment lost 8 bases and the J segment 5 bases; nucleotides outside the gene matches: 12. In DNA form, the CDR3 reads TGTGCCAGCTCCTGGGTAGCGGGGGTCCGGGAGACCCAGTACTTC. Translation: CASSWVAGVRETQYF. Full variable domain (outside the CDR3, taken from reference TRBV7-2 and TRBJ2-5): GAGVSQSPSNKVTEKGKDVELRCDPISGHTALYWYRQSLGQGLEFLIYFQGNSAPDKSGLPSDRFSAERTGGSVSTLTIQRTQQEDSAVYLCASSWVAGVRETQYFGPGTRLLVL.

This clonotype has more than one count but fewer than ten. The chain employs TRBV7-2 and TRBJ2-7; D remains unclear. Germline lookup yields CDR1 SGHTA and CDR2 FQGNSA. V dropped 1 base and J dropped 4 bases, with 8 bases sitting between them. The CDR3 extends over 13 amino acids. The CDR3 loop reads CASSLGAWYEQYF. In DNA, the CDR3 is TGTGCCAGCAGCTTAGGAGCGTGGTACGAGCAGTACTTC.

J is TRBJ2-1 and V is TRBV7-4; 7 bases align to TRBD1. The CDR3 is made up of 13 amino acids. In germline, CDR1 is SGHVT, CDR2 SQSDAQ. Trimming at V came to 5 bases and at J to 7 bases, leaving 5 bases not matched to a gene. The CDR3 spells CASSADRVNEQFF. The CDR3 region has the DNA TGTGCCAGCAGCGCCGACAGGGTGAATGAGCAGTTCTTC. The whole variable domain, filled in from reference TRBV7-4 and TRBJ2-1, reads GAGVSQSPRYKVAKRGRDVALRCDSISGHVTLYWYRQTLGQGSEVLTYSQSDAQRDKSGRPSGRFSAERPERSVSTLKIQRTEQGDSAVYLCASSADRVNEQFFGPGTRLTVL.

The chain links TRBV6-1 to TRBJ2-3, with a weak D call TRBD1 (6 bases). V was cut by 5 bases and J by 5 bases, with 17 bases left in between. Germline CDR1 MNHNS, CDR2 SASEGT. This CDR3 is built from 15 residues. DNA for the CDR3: TGTGCCAGCAGTCCCCCGGTGGGGGCAGGAGATACGCAGTATTTT. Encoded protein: CASSPPVGAGDTQYF.

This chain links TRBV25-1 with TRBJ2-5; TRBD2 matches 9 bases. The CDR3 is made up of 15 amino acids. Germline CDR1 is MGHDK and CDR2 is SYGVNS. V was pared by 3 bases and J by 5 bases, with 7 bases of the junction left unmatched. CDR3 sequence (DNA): TGTGCCAGCAGTGAGAATAGCGGGGGAAGGGAGACCCAGTACTTC. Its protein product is CASSENSGGRETQYF.

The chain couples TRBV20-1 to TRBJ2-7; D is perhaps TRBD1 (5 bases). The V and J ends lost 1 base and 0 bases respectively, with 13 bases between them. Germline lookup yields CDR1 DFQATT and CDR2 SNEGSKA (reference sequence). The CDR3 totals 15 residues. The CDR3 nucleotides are TGCAGTGCTAGAGGACAGAGGTTAAGCTCCTACGAGCAGTACTTC. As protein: CSARGQRLSSYEQYF.

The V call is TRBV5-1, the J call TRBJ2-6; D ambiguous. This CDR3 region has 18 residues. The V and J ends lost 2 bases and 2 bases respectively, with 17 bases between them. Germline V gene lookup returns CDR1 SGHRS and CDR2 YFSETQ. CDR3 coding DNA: TGCGCCAGCAGCTTAATGGCTATCGGCCGGGCTGGGGCCAACGTCCTGACTTTC. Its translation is CASSLMAIGRAGANVLTF.

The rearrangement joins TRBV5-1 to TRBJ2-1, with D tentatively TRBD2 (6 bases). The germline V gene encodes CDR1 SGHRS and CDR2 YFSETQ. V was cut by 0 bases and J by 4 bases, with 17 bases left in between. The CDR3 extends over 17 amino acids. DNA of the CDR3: TGCGCCAGCAGCTTGGCAGCTGTCCAAGGAGGGTACAATGAGCAGTTCTTC. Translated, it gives CASSLAAVQGGYNEQFF.

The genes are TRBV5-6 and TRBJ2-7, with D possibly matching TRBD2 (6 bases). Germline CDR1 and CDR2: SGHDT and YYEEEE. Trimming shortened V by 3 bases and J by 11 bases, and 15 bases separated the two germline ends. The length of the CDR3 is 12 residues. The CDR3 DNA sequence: TGTGCCAGCAGCTGGGGGGTGACAGCAGAGTACTTC. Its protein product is CASSWGVTAEYF.